A selection of T cell receptor beta chains follows, all from one sample in a study of T-cell reconstitution after alpha-beta-depleted transplantation in children. From the PCR reads, TCRdb called clonotypes with MiXCR, one entry per CDR3 protein. This sample yields about 590,000 distinct CDR3 sequences, of which under 15% are seen a single time; approximately 2.1% belongs to the top ten. Material: PBMCs, mostly from graft donor cells, obtained 360 days after TCRalphabeta/CD19-depleted stem cell transplant. Every receptor here comes from a male patient aged 10-17 years who had a stem cell transplant for acute myeloid leukemia, so the T cells may come from the graft donor. Each CDR3 is given with its conserved first and last residue. The D gene is left open where the match is weak. The size field is filled for only some rows; it gives once, few, many or a size class.

d_call: TRBD2; j_call: TRBJ2-2; clone_size: NA; v_call: TRBV5-1; cdr3_aa: CASSAGLAENTGELFF; cdr3_nt: TGCGCCAGCAGCGCCGGACTAGCGGAGAACACCGGGGAGCTGTTTTTT
d_call: NA; j_call: TRBJ1-1; clone_size: NA; v_call: TRBV3-1; cdr3_aa: CASSRRNRDTEAFF; cdr3_nt: TGTGCCAGCAGCCGAAGGAACAGGGACACTGAAGCTTTCTTT
d_call: NA; j_call: TRBJ2-3; clone_size: NA; v_call: TRBV28; cdr3_aa: CASSLGLITDTQYF; cdr3_nt: TGTGCCAGCAGTCTCGGACTAATTACAGATACGCAGTATTTT
d_call: NA; j_call: TRBJ2-5; clone_size: NA; v_call: TRBV28; cdr3_aa: CASSPLQGLGFQETQYF; cdr3_nt: TGTGCCAGCAGTCCGCTACAGGGCCTAGGGTTCCAAGAGACCCAGTACTTC
d_call: TRBD2; j_call: TRBJ2-1; clone_size: few; v_call: TRBV5-1; cdr3_aa: CASSRGLADSYNEQFF; cdr3_nt: TGCGCCAGCAGCCGTGGACTAGCGGACTCCTACAATGAGCAGTTCTTC
d_call: NA; j_call: TRBJ2-1; clone_size: NA; v_call: TRBV20-1; cdr3_aa: CSDGRRIF; cdr3_nt: TGCAGTGATGGGCGACGGATCTTC
d_call: NA; j_call: TRBJ1-2; clone_size: NA; v_call: TRBV15; cdr3_aa: CATRGSRQPSNYGYTF; cdr3_nt: TGTGCCACCAGGGGATCGCGGCAGCCCTCTAACTATGGCTACACCTTC
d_call: TRBD2; j_call: TRBJ2-7; clone_size: NA; v_call: TRBV7-2; cdr3_aa: CASSQASGLTYEQYF; cdr3_nt: TGTGCCAGCAGCCAGGCTAGCGGGCTGACCTACGAGCAGTACTTC
d_call: NA; j_call: TRBJ2-7; clone_size: NA; v_call: TRBV6-5; cdr3_aa: CASSYSFVLNEQYF; cdr3_nt: TGTGCCAGCAGTTACTCATTTGTGTTGAACGAGCAGTACTTC
d_call: TRBD1; j_call: TRBJ2-2; clone_size: NA; v_call: TRBV13; cdr3_aa: CASSLGTGVLTGELFF; cdr3_nt: TGTGCCAGCAGCTTAGGGACAGGGGTCCTCACCGGGGAGCTGTTTTTT
d_call: TRBD1; j_call: TRBJ2-7; clone_size: many; v_call: TRBV29-1; cdr3_aa: CSVTTGAPFGEQYF; cdr3_nt: TGCAGCGTGACCACAGGGGCCCCTTTTGGAGAGCAGTACTTC
d_call: NA; j_call: TRBJ2-6; clone_size: NA; v_call: TRBV7-9; cdr3_aa: CASSLESGAGANVLTF; cdr3_nt: TGTGCCAGCAGCTTAGAGTCAGGGGCTGGGGCCAACGTCCTGACTTTC
d_call: TRBD1; j_call: TRBJ1-1; clone_size: many; v_call: TRBV12-3/TRBV12-4; cdr3_aa: CASSPPGTGLWPEAFF; cdr3_nt: TGTGCCAGCAGTCCACCCGGGACAGGTTTATGGCCCGAAGCTTTCTTT
d_call: TRBD2; j_call: TRBJ2-1; clone_size: few; v_call: TRBV27; cdr3_aa: CASSSLTSGNLPGSYNEQFF; cdr3_nt: TGTGCCAGCAGTTCCCTGACTAGCGGGAATCTACCCGGCTCCTACAATGAGCAGTTCTTC
d_call: NA; j_call: TRBJ2-7; clone_size: NA; v_call: TRBV5-1; cdr3_aa: CASSPSRDRTYEQYF; cdr3_nt: TGCGCCAGCAGCCCGTCGCGGGACAGAACCTACGAGCAGTACTTC
d_call: NA; j_call: TRBJ2-7; clone_size: NA; v_call: TRBV5-1; cdr3_aa: CASSPIGALTSYEQYF; cdr3_nt: TGCGCCAGCAGCCCGATAGGGGCTCTGACCTCCTACGAGCAGTACTTC
d_call: NA; j_call: TRBJ2-3; clone_size: many; v_call: TRBV2; cdr3_aa: CASNRPDTQYF; cdr3_nt: TGTGCCAGCAACAGACCAGATACGCAGTATTTT
d_call: NA; j_call: TRBJ1-3; clone_size: NA; v_call: TRBV12-3/TRBV12-4; cdr3_aa: CASKQGVSGNTIYF; cdr3_nt: TGTGCCAGCAAGCAAGGGGTTTCGGGAAACACCATATATTTT
d_call: TRBD1; j_call: TRBJ2-5; clone_size: NA; v_call: TRBV20-1; cdr3_aa: CSARDRGILVRETQYF; cdr3_nt: TGCAGTGCTAGGGACAGGGGGATCCTTGTACGAGAGACCCAGTACTTC
d_call: TRBD1; j_call: TRBJ2-7; clone_size: many; v_call: TRBV5-1; cdr3_aa: CASRLRDSSYEQYF; cdr3_nt: TGCGCCAGCCGCCTCCGGGACAGCTCCTACGAGCAGTACTTC
d_call: NA; j_call: TRBJ2-2; clone_size: many; v_call: TRBV12-3/TRBV12-4; cdr3_aa: CASSSRATGELFF; cdr3_nt: TGTGCCAGCAGTTCGAGGGCCACCGGGGAGCTGTTTTTT
d_call: NA; j_call: TRBJ2-7; clone_size: few; v_call: TRBV5-1; cdr3_aa: CASSLGAGVPYEQYF; cdr3_nt: TGCGCCAGCAGCTTGGGGGCAGGGGTCCCCTACGAGCAGTACTTC
d_call: NA; j_call: TRBJ2-5; clone_size: many; v_call: TRBV9; cdr3_aa: CASSVDPIGTQYF; cdr3_nt: TGTGCCAGCAGCGTAGATCCCATAGGTACCCAGTACTTC
d_call: NA; j_call: TRBJ2-7; clone_size: many; v_call: TRBV30; cdr3_aa: CAWGTGYEQYF; cdr3_nt: TGTGCCTGGGGAACCGGCTACGAGCAGTACTTC
d_call: NA; j_call: TRBJ2-7; clone_size: many; v_call: TRBV20-1; cdr3_aa: CSAPTQEGVPAYEQYF; cdr3_nt: TGCAGTGCTCCCACCCAGGAGGGGGTCCCAGCATACGAGCAGTACTTC
d_call: NA; j_call: TRBJ2-6; clone_size: NA; v_call: TRBV6-2/TRBV6-3; cdr3_aa: CASSLTLKSSGANVLTF; cdr3_nt: TGTGCCAGCAGTCTCACCCTAAAATCCTCTGGGGCCAACGTCCTGACTTTC
d_call: TRBD1; j_call: TRBJ1-4; clone_size: many; v_call: TRBV12-3/TRBV12-4; cdr3_aa: CASSSWGQGQGEKLFF; cdr3_nt: TGTGCCAGCAGTTCCTGGGGACAGGGGCAGGGGGAAAAACTGTTTTTT
d_call: TRBD2; j_call: TRBJ2-7; clone_size: few; v_call: TRBV14; cdr3_aa: CASSPGTSGRDEQYF; cdr3_nt: TGTGCCAGCAGCCCCGGGACTAGCGGGAGGGACGAGCAGTACTTC
d_call: NA; j_call: TRBJ2-7; clone_size: NA; v_call: TRBV20-1; cdr3_aa: CSARDVRGAEIYEQYF; cdr3_nt: TGCAGTGCTAGAGATGTGAGGGGCGCAGAGATCTACGAGCAGTACTTC
d_call: NA; j_call: TRBJ2-7; clone_size: many; v_call: TRBV12-3/TRBV12-4; cdr3_aa: CASSLAVRGSLHEQYF; cdr3_nt: TGTGCCAGCAGTTTAGCGGTAAGAGGGAGTCTCCACGAGCAGTACTTC
d_call: NA; j_call: TRBJ1-2; clone_size: NA; v_call: TRBV30; cdr3_aa: CAWSGGYGYTF; cdr3_nt: TGTGCCTGGAGTGGTGGTTATGGCTACACCTTC
d_call: TRBD2; j_call: TRBJ2-2; clone_size: many; v_call: TRBV11-2; cdr3_aa: CASSKAGTSGRGRTGELFF; cdr3_nt: TGTGCCAGCAGCAAAGCCGGGACTAGCGGGAGAGGGCGCACCGGGGAGCTGTTTTTT
d_call: NA; j_call: TRBJ1-1; clone_size: NA; v_call: TRBV18; cdr3_aa: CASSQGSNTEAFF; cdr3_nt: TGTGCCAGCTCACAGGGTTCGAACACTGAAGCTTTCTTT
d_call: TRBD1; j_call: TRBJ1-6; clone_size: few; v_call: TRBV12-3/TRBV12-4; cdr3_aa: CASSSTGTGDSPLHF; cdr3_nt: TGTGCCAGCAGTTCAACCGGGACAGGGGATTCACCCCTCCACTTT
d_call: NA; j_call: TRBJ2-3; clone_size: many; v_call: TRBV5-1; cdr3_aa: CASSPLGGDTDTQYF; cdr3_nt: TGCGCCAGCAGCCCCTTGGGGGGAGACACAGATACGCAGTATTTT
d_call: TRBD2; j_call: TRBJ2-1; clone_size: many; v_call: TRBV12-3/TRBV12-4; cdr3_aa: CASSLRVSSGRSYNEQFF; cdr3_nt: TGTGCCAGCAGTCTGCGGGTATCTAGCGGGCGGTCCTACAATGAGCAGTTCTTC
d_call: TRBD2; j_call: TRBJ2-5; clone_size: NA; v_call: TRBV5-1; cdr3_aa: CASSSPGLAGLQETQYF; cdr3_nt: TGCGCCAGCAGCTCCCCAGGACTAGCGGGGCTCCAAGAGACCCAGTACTTC
d_call: TRBD2; j_call: TRBJ2-1; clone_size: few; v_call: TRBV3-1; cdr3_aa: CASSLYSPGLGGDEQFF; cdr3_nt: TGTGCCAGCAGTCTCTATTCTCCGGGACTAGGGGGGGATGAGCAGTTCTTC
d_call: NA; j_call: TRBJ1-3; clone_size: few; v_call: TRBV12-3/TRBV12-4; cdr3_aa: CASRPLAGNTIYF; cdr3_nt: TGTGCCAGCCGACCCCTCGCTGGAAACACCATATATTTT
d_call: TRBD1; j_call: TRBJ2-4; clone_size: many; v_call: TRBV27; cdr3_aa: CASSEGTALNIQYF; cdr3_nt: TGTGCCAGCAGTGAGGGGACAGCCTTAAACATTCAGTACTTC
d_call: TRBD2; j_call: TRBJ2-5; clone_size: few; v_call: TRBV24-1; cdr3_aa: CATSDPGLAGGYQETQYF; cdr3_nt: TGTGCCACCAGTGACCCGGGACTAGCGGGAGGATATCAAGAGACCCAGTACTTC
d_call: NA; j_call: TRBJ1-4; clone_size: few; v_call: TRBV30; cdr3_aa: CAWSVSGFRGLFF; cdr3_nt: TGTGCCTGGAGTGTATCAGGGTTTCGAGGGCTGTTTTTT
d_call: NA; j_call: TRBJ1-6; clone_size: few; v_call: TRBV7-3; cdr3_aa: CASSPLLGSPLHF; cdr3_nt: TGTGCCAGCAGCCCCCTTTTGGGTTCACCCCTCCACTTT
d_call: TRBD2; j_call: TRBJ2-1; clone_size: many; v_call: TRBV29-1; cdr3_aa: CSVERGGNEQFF; cdr3_nt: TGCAGCGTCGAGCGGGGTGGCAATGAGCAGTTCTTC
d_call: TRBD1; j_call: TRBJ2-4; clone_size: NA; v_call: TRBV4-3; cdr3_aa: CASSQGQGTGIQYF; cdr3_nt: TGCGCCAGCAGCCAAGGACAGGGTACGGGCATTCAGTACTTC
d_call: TRBD2; j_call: TRBJ2-5; clone_size: NA; v_call: TRBV30; cdr3_aa: CAWSSGLAGVGETQYF; cdr3_nt: TGTGCCTGGAGCTCGGGACTAGCGGGAGTGGGAGAGACCCAGTACTTC
d_call: NA; j_call: TRBJ2-5; clone_size: few; v_call: TRBV12-3/TRBV12-4; cdr3_aa: CASIEEGGETQYF; cdr3_nt: TGTGCCAGCATCGAGGAGGGGGGAGAGACCCAGTACTTC
d_call: NA; j_call: TRBJ1-2; clone_size: NA; v_call: TRBV29-1; cdr3_aa: CSAYSYYGYTF; cdr3_nt: TGCAGCGCATACAGCTACTATGGCTACACCTTC
d_call: TRBD2; j_call: TRBJ2-2; clone_size: NA; v_call: TRBV7-6; cdr3_aa: CASSLAGGLAGTGELFF; cdr3_nt: TGTGCCAGCAGCTTAGCGGGAGGACTAGCCGGGACCGGGGAGCTGTTTTTT
d_call: NA; j_call: TRBJ2-2; clone_size: NA; v_call: TRBV28; cdr3_aa: CACRAQTDTGELFF; cdr3_nt: TGTGCCTGCCGGGCCCAAACTGACACCGGGGAGCTGTTTTTT
d_call: NA; j_call: TRBJ2-2; clone_size: many; v_call: TRBV18; cdr3_aa: CASSPQQRTGELFF; cdr3_nt: TGTGCCAGCTCACCACAACAGCGCACCGGGGAGCTGTTTTTT
d_call: TRBD2; j_call: TRBJ2-2; clone_size: many; v_call: TRBV9; cdr3_aa: CASSLGLAGGSTGELFF; cdr3_nt: TGTGCCAGCAGCTTAGGACTAGCGGGAGGCTCTACCGGGGAGCTGTTTTTT
d_call: NA; j_call: TRBJ2-7; clone_size: many; v_call: TRBV4-3; cdr3_aa: CASSQGSGLGYEQYF; cdr3_nt: TGCGCCAGCAGCCAAGGTTCGGGATTGGGCTACGAGCAGTACTTC
d_call: NA; j_call: TRBJ2-3; clone_size: many; v_call: TRBV20-1; cdr3_aa: CSATKHQQDTQYF; cdr3_nt: TGCAGTGCTACGAAACATCAGCAAGATACGCAGTATTTT
d_call: NA; j_call: TRBJ2-3; clone_size: few; v_call: TRBV21-1; cdr3_aa: CASGGDSTDTQYF; cdr3_nt: TGTGCCAGCGGGGGGGATAGCACAGATACGCAGTATTTT
d_call: TRBD2; j_call: TRBJ2-7; clone_size: few; v_call: TRBV4-3; cdr3_aa: CASSNRLAGTYEQYF; cdr3_nt: TGCGCCAGCTCTAATCGACTAGCGGGAACCTACGAGCAGTACTTC